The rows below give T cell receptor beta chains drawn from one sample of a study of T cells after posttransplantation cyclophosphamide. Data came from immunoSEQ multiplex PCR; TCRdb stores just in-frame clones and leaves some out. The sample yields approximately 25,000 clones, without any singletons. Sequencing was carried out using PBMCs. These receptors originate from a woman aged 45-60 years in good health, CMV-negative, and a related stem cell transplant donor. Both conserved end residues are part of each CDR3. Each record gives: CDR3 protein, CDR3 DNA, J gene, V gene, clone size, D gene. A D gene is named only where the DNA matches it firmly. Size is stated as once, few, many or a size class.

cdr3_aa: CSVDQTGVFADTQYF
cdr3_nt: TGCAGCGTTGACCAGACAGGGGTTTTCGCAGATACGCAGTATTTT
j_call: TRBJ2-3
v_call: TRBV29-1
clone_size: many
d_call: TRBD1

cdr3_aa: CASTPVGSGANVLTF
cdr3_nt: TGCGCCAGCACCCCCGTCGGTTCCGGGGCCAACGTCCTGACTTTC
j_call: TRBJ2-6
v_call: TRBV5-1
clone_size: many
d_call: .

cdr3_aa: CASSMSGRSYEQYF
cdr3_nt: TGTGCCAGTAGTATGTCTGGCAGGTCATACGAGCAGTACTTC
j_call: TRBJ2-7
v_call: TRBV19
clone_size: many
d_call: .

cdr3_aa: CATSGTSDFFNTEAFF
cdr3_nt: TGTGCCACCAGCGGAACCTCGGACTTTTTTAACACTGAAGCTTTCTTT
j_call: TRBJ1-1
v_call: TRBV15
clone_size: many
d_call: .

cdr3_aa: CASLRFRAGQETQYF
cdr3_nt: TGTGCCAGCCTCCGGTTTCGGGCGGGCCAAGAGACCCAGTACTTC
j_call: TRBJ2-5
v_call: TRBV6-6
clone_size: many
d_call: .

cdr3_aa: CASSEGGQLGYGYTF
cdr3_nt: TGTGCCAGCAGTGAGGGGGGACAGTTGGGCTATGGCTACACCTTC
j_call: TRBJ1-2
v_call: TRBV6-1
clone_size: many
d_call: TRBD1

cdr3_aa: CASSLGTQTDTQYF
cdr3_nt: TGCGCCAGCAGCTTGGGGACACAGACAGATACGCAGTATTTT
j_call: TRBJ2-3
v_call: TRBV5-1
clone_size: many
d_call: .

cdr3_aa: CASGLRQGAFGELFF
cdr3_nt: TGTGCTAGTGGTCTGCGCCAGGGGGCTTTCGGGGAGCTGTTTTTT
j_call: TRBJ2-2
v_call: TRBV12-5
clone_size: many
d_call: TRBD1

cdr3_aa: CAISGLAGGTSTDTQYF
cdr3_nt: TGTGCCATCAGTGGGCTAGCGGGGGGGACAAGCACAGATACGCAGTATTTT
j_call: TRBJ2-3
v_call: TRBV10-3
clone_size: many
d_call: TRBD2

cdr3_aa: CASSFAPSEYNEQFF
cdr3_nt: TGTGCCAGCAGCTTCGCCCCTAGCGAATACAATGAGCAGTTCTTC
j_call: TRBJ2-1
v_call: TRBV5-4
clone_size: many
d_call: .